The 24 T cell receptor beta chains presented below share a single source sample, sequenced in a study of Graves' ophthalmopathy and Graves' hyperthyroidism (dated by TCRdb to the late 2010s). Sequencer: Illumina HiSeq 2000. For repertoire sequencing, TCR beta CDR3 regions were amplified from RNA transcripts. The first round was an RT-PCR using HTBI primers with the Qiagen OneStep RT-PCR kit, and this first round was followed by a second-round multiplex PCR, then size selection and purification. Starting from the raw public reads, TCRdb applied fastp trimming at Q25, assembled clones with MiXCR and retained in-frame beta chains. Entries are consolidated by CDR3 protein sequence, retaining the most common genes and DNA. Counted in this sample were about 380,000 distinct CDR3 sequences; about 16% of them appeared once. Approximately 7% of the sample is in the top ten clones. Sequencing used peripheral blood. The receptors shown here come from a woman younger than 30 with stable Graves' hyperthyroidism. Donor details come from another sample of the same person, matched by shared clones.

This chain links TRBV20-1 with TRBJ2-7; 7 bases are shared with TRBD1. The germline V gene encodes CDR1 DFQATT and CDR2 SNEGSKA (reference sequence). The CDR3 runs to 14 residues. V lost 2 bases, J lost 1 base, and 5 bases stayed unmatched. CDR3 sequence reads: CSARQQGSSYEQYF. In DNA, the CDR3 is TGCAGTGCTAGACAACAGGGGTCTTCCTACGAGCAGTACTTC.

This clonotype was counted only a few times. This chain connects TRBV18 to TRBJ1-5; D remains unclear. The CDR3 loop spans 13 amino acids. Trimming cost V 0 bases and J 7 bases, with 7 bases left between them. Per germline, CDR1 KGHSH and CDR2 LQKENI. The CDR3 bases are TGTGCCAGCTCACCACCCGGGTTACAGCCCCAGCATTTT. Its translation: CASSPPGLQPQHF.

This clonotype occurred a few times. The rearrangement joins TRBV6-4 to TRBJ1-5; D gene uncertain. Per the germline V gene, CDR1 is MRHNA and CDR2 is SNTAGT. Trimming cost V 5 bases and J 5 bases, with 10 bases left between them. The CDR3 is 13 residues long. CDR3 sequence: CASSRYGDQPQHF. CDR3 DNA: TGTGCCAGCAGTAGATACGGCGATCAGCCCCAGCATTTT.

This clonotype was seen a single time. The chain recombines TRBV11-3 with TRBJ1-5; D is ambiguous. V lost 1 base and J 0 bases, leaving 7 bases between the germline ends. The germline CDR1 and CDR2 sequences are SGHNT and YENEEA. This CDR3 has 15 amino acids. Here the CDR3 DNA reads TGTGCCAGCAGCTTAGTGTCAGATAGCAATCAGCCCCAGCATTTT. It encodes CASSLVSDSNQPQHF.

The sample holds many counts of this clonotype. This chain links TRBV19 with TRBJ2-2; a possible D gene is TRBD2 (5 bases). Germline lookup yields CDR1 LNHDA and CDR2 SQIVND (reference sequence). CDR3 length: 12 residues. V was clipped by 1 base and J by 8 bases, with 5 bases between them. For the CDR3, the DNA is TGTGCCAGTAGTATAGGAGGGGGGGAGCTGTTTTTT. It yields the protein CASSIGGGELFF.

This clonotype has a handful of counts. The J gene is TRBJ2-2, the V gene TRBV7-6, with D perhaps matching TRBD1 or TRBD2 (5 bases each). The germline V gene encodes CDR1 SGHVS and CDR2 FNYEAQ. This CDR3 spans 16 amino acids. Trimming took off 5 bases at V and 1 base at J, with 14 bases between the two ends. This CDR3 is CASSETGTLNTGELFF. The CDR3 bases are TGTGCCAGCAGCGAGACCGGGACCCTGAACACCGGGGAGCTGTTTTTT.

This clonotype has just one count. The V gene is TRBV6-2 or TRBV6-3, the J gene TRBJ2-7; 10 positions agree with TRBD1. The germline V gene encodes CDR1 MNHEY and CDR2 SVGEGT. After removal of 6 bases from V and 5 bases from J, the junction contained 4 bases not matched to a gene. The CDR3 loop spans 13 amino acids. The chain's CDR3 is CASRDRGVHEQYF. In nucleotides, the CDR3 is TGTGCCAGCAGGGACAGGGGGGTCCACGAGCAGTACTTC.

In this sample, this clonotype turned up a few times. The V gene is TRBV2, the J gene TRBJ1-3; no firm D call. V was trimmed by 6 bases and J by 1 base, leaving 7 bases between them. CDR1 is SNHLY, CDR2 FYNNEI, per germline. This CDR3 is 13 amino acids long. The CDR3 nucleotides read TGTGCCAGCAGAAGCCTTTCTGGAAACACCATATATTTT. Its translation: CASRSLSGNTIYF.

This clonotype was seen ten or more times. The chain has TRBV28 and TRBJ2-7; TRBD2 matches at 15 bases. V lost 4 bases and J lost 3; bases outside the gene matches: 10. The CDR3 contains 18 residues. Germline V gene sequence: CDR1 MDHEN, CDR2 SYDVKM. In nucleotides, the CDR3 is TGTGCCAGCAGTTCGAACCCCGGACTAGCGGGGGGGGGCTACGAGCAGTACTTC. This encodes CASSSNPGLAGGGYEQYF.

This clonotype was found many times. This chain joins TRBV7-3 and TRBJ1-6, with D tentatively TRBD1 (5 bases). The CDR3 is made up of 15 amino acids. CDR1 and CDR2 from the germline V gene are SGHTA and FQGTGA. Trimming left V 0 bases short and J 10 bases short, with 13 bases between. The CDR3, as DNA: TGTGCCAGCAGCTTAACGGCCAGGGTAGAATCACCCCTCCACTTT. This codes for CASSLTARVESPLHF.

This clonotype showed up many times. The chain employs TRBV6-2 or TRBV6-3 and TRBJ2-5, with D possibly being TRBD2 (6 bases). Trimming pared 0 bases from V and 2 bases from J, leaving 7 bases between. Germline CDR1 and CDR2: MNHEY and SVGEGT. The CDR3 has 14 amino acids. In DNA, the CDR3 is TGTGCCAGCAGTTACTCGAGCGGGCAAGAGACCCAGTACTTC. It encodes CASSYSSGQETQYF.

This clonotype was recorded a few times. This chain connects TRBV11-2 to TRBJ1-5, with D perhaps TRBD1 (5 bases). This CDR3 is 16 amino acids long. Germline CDR1 reads SGHAT; CDR2 reads FQNNGV. The germline V and J ends were trimmed by 0 bases and 8 bases, with 17 bases remaining between them. Here the CDR3 DNA reads TGTGCCAGCAGCTTAGATCTTTTGCTGGGGCCAGAGCCCCAGCATTTT. Encoded protein: CASSLDLLLGPEPQHF. The full variable domain, its missing parts supplied by reference TRBV11-2 and TRBJ1-5, is EAGVAQSPRYKIIEKRQSVAFWCNPISGHATLYWYQQILGQGPKLLIQFQNNGVVDDSQLPKDRFSAERLKGVDSTLKIQPAKLEDSAVYLCASSLDLLLGPEPQHFGDGTRLSIL.

This clonotype has at least ten counts. CDR3 amino acids: CASSYYSYMNTEAFF. Written as DNA, the CDR3 is TGTGCCAGCAGTTACTACAGCTACATGAACACTGAAGCTTTCTTT. The chain has TRBV6-5 and TRBJ1-1; D unresolved. The CDR3 has 15 residues. Per the germline V gene, CDR1 is MNHEY and CDR2 is SVGAGI. Trimming removed 1 base from V and 0 bases from J, with 9 bases in between.

In this sample, this clonotype turned up many times. The gene calls are TRBV4-1 and TRBJ2-7; tentatively, D is TRBD1 or TRBD2 (5 bases each). Germline V lookup: CDR1 MGHRA, CDR2 YSYEKL. The CDR3 covers 13 residues. The V end lost 1 base, the J end lost 6 bases, and 10 bases lay between the germline ends. CDR3 bases: TGCGCCAGCAGCCAAGGTGGGGGTCCCGAGCAGTACTTC. It specifies CASSQGGGPEQYF.

This clonotype came up many times. V usage is TRBV13 and J usage is TRBJ1-1; maybe TRBD1 (5 bases). The CDR3 is 15 amino acids. Germline V lookup: CDR1 PRHDT, CDR2 FYEKMQ (reference sequence). Trimming left V 5 bases short and J 0 bases short, with 13 bases between. For the CDR3, the DNA is TGTGCCAGCAGCGCCGGGGGGAGCATGAACACTGAAGCTTTCTTT. Amino acid sequence: CASSAGGSMNTEAFF.

This clonotype was seen many times. The chain employs TRBV6-2 or TRBV6-3 and TRBJ1-5; D is uncertain. The CDR3 loop spans 15 amino acids. V dropped 2 bases and J dropped 5 bases, with 13 bases sitting between them. Germline CDR1 and CDR2: MNHEY and SVGEGT. CDR3 DNA: TGTGCCAGCAGTTACCTGCAGTCCTGGGATCAGCCCCAGCATTTT. Translated, it gives CASSYLQSWDQPQHF.

This clonotype was counted at least ten times. V gene TRBV6-1 combines with J gene TRBJ1-5, with TRBD1 matching over 7 bases. From germline, CDR1 is MNHNS and CDR2 SASEGT. V lost 4 bases to trimming and J lost 2 bases; unmatched junction nucleotides: 5. CDR3 length equals 15 residues. The CDR3 is CASSGDRVGNQPQHF. The CDR3 region has the DNA TGTGCCAGCAGTGGCGACAGGGTAGGCAATCAGCCCCAGCATTTT.

A note on this clonotype: This may arise from a read error, as a much more abundant clone is one base away. This chain uses TRBV2 with TRBJ1-6; no definite D call. The V gene lost 6 bases and the J gene lost 7 bases, with 7 bases spanning the gap. The CDR3 sequence is 12 residues long. In germline, CDR1 is SNHLY, CDR2 FYNNEI. CDR3 region: CASRARNSPLHF. In nucleotides, the CDR3 is TGTGCCAGCAGAGCCAGGAATTCACCCCTCCACTTT.

This clonotype was recorded a few times. V gene TRBV4-1 combines with J gene TRBJ2-7; D is ambiguous. V lost 1 base to trimming and J lost 6 bases, with 10 bases between them. Germline values: CDR1 MGHRA, CDR2 YSYEKL. The CDR3 spans 13 residues. CDR3 amino acids: CASSQVPATEQYF. In DNA form, the CDR3 reads TGCGCCAGCAGCCAAGTTCCAGCCACCGAGCAGTACTTC.

This clonotype was counted at least ten times. The chain employs TRBV7-8 and TRBJ1-5; D is perhaps TRBD1 (6 bases). V was shortened by 0 bases and J by 7 bases, with 13 bases between the two germline ends. This CDR3 has 15 residues. The germline CDR1 and CDR2 sequences are SGHVS and FQNEAQ. CDR3 DNA sequence: TGTGCCAGCAGCTTAGCGCGAGGGGGGCTACAGCCCCAGCATTTT. It is translated as CASSLARGGLQPQHF.

This clonotype has a count of ten or more. The rearrangement links TRBV20-1 to TRBJ1-2, with 7 positions matching TRBD1. Germline CDR1 reads DFQATT; CDR2 reads SNEGSKA (reference sequence). The CDR3 extends over 10 amino acids. Here the CDR3 DNA reads TGCACACCGGACAGGAACGGCTACACCTTC. Encoded protein: CTPDRNGYTF.

In its sample, this clonotype was seen many times. The chain has TRBV15 and TRBJ1-5; TRBD1 matches 7 bases. The trim removed 0 bases at V and 5 bases at J, leaving 7 bases unmatched. This CDR3 comprises 16 residues. Germline V gene sequence: CDR1 LNHNV, CDR2 YYDKDF (reference sequence). CDR3 region: CATSRDSGTAHQPQHF. The CDR3 coding sequence is TGTGCCACCAGCAGAGACTCCGGGACAGCTCATCAGCCCCAGCATTTT.

This clonotype was counted many times. This CDR3 is CASSPRGLSYEQYF. The CDR3 DNA sequence: TGTGCCAGCAGCCCCAGGGGGTTATCCTACGAGCAGTACTTC. This chain connects TRBV6-1 to TRBJ2-7; 7 positions agree with TRBD1. V lost 6 bases and J lost 1; bases outside the gene matches: 6. CDR1 is MNHNS, CDR2 SASEGT, per germline. The CDR3 is 14 amino acids.

This clonotype was recorded at least ten times. CDR3 in amino acids: CASSPQGRVTEAFF. CDR3 bases: TGCGCCAGCAGTCCGCAGGGGAGGGTCACTGAAGCTTTCTTT. The V call is TRBV5-1, the J call TRBJ1-1, with a tentative D call TRBD1 (6 bases). Trimming cost V 5 bases and J 4 bases, with 15 bases left between them. The CDR3 runs 14 residues. Looked up from germline, CDR1 is SGHRS and CDR2 is YFSETQ.